This T cell receptor (beta chain) stems from a study of cytomegalovirus exposure and HLA in healthy donors. On the study more broadly: Earlier, 150 million to 200 million T cells were analyzed, and more than 100 million unique TCR beta sequences were found among them.

V shed 2 bases and J shed 4 bases, with 6 bases lying between them. Germline CDR1 reads SGHRS; CDR2 reads YFSETQ. CDR3 size: 12 residues. Whole-study results and caveats: When analyzed later, a missense DCLRE1C variant was found to be linked to TCR beta V- and J-gene trimming. The study designated 150 or so TCR beta chains cytomegalovirus-associated.

The PCR employed 60 Vbeta primers together with 13 Jbeta primers. Clones were read by immunoSEQ multiplex PCR, and TCRdb kept only the in-frame ones, dropping some. The repertoire includes approximately 140,000 clones, approximately 80% of them detected once, and 0.75% to 0.95% sits in the top ten. This clone was counted a few times. The antigen remains undetermined. Within the sample, other DNA sequences also encode this same CDR3. The TCR comes from an older woman in good health and CMV-seronegative. The chain combines TRBV5-1 with TRBJ1-2, with D uncertain. Sequenced: PBMCs. CDR3 amino acids: CASSLAGYGYTF. CDR3 nucleotides: TGCGCCAGCAGCTTAGCGGGCTATGGCTACACCTTC.